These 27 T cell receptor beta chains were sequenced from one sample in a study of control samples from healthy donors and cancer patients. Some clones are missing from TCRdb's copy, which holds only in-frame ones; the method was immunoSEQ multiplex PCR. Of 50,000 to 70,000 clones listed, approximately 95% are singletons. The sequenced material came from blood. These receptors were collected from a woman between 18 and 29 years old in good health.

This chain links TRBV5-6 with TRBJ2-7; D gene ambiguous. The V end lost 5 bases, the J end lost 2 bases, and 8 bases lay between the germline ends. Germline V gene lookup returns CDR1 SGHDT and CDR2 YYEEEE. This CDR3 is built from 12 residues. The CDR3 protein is CASRSAPYEQYF. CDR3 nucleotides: TGTGCCAGCAGATCAGCGCCCTACGAGCAGTACTTC.

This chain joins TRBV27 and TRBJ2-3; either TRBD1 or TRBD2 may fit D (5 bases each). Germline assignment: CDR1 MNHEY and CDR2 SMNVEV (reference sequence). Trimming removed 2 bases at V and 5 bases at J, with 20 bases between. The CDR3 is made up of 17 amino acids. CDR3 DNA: TGTGCCAGCAGTTTAGTGGGACCCAGGCCCGAGCTAGATACGCAGTATTTT. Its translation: CASSLVGPRPELDTQYF.

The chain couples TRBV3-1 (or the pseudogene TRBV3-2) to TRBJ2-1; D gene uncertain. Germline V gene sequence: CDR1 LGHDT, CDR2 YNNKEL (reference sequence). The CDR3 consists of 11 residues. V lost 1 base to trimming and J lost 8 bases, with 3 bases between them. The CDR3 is CASSQGYEQFF. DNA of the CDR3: TGTGCCAGCAGCCAAGGGTATGAGCAGTTCTTC.

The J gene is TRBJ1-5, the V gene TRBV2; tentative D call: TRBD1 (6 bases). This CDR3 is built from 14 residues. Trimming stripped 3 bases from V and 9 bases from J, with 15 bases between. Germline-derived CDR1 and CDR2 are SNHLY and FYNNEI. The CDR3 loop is CASSEDSWLWPQHF. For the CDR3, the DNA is TGTGCCAGCAGTGAGGACAGCTGGCTGTGGCCCCAGCATTTT.

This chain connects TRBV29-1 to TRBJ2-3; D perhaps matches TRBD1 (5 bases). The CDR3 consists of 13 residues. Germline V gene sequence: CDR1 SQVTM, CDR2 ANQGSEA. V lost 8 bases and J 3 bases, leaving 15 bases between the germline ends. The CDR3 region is CSQTKGFTDTQYF. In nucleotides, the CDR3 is TGCAGCCAAACGAAGGGGTTTACAGATACGCAGTATTTT.

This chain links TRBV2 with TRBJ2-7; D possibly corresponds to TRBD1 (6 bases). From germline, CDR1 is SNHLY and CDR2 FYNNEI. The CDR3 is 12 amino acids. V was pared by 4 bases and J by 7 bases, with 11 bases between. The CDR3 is CASSVRGGEQYF. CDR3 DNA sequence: TGTGCCAGCAGTGTCAGGGGCGGTGAGCAGTACTTC.

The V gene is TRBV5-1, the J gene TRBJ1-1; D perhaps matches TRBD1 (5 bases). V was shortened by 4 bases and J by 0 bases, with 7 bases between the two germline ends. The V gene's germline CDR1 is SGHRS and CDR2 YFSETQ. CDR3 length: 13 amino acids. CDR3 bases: TGCGCCAGCAGCAGGGGACTGAACACTGAAGCTTTCTTT. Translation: CASSRGLNTEAFF.

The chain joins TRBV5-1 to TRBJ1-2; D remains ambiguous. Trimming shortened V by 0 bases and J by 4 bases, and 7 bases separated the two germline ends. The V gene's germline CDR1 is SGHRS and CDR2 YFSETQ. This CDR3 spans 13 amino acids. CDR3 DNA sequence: TGCGCCAGCAGCTTGGAACAGTCCTATGGCTACACCTTC. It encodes CASSLEQSYGYTF.

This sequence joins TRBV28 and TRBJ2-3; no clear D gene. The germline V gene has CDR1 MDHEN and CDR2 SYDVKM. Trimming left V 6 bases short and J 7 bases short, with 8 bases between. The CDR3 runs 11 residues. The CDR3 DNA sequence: TGTGCCAGCAGAACCGAATATACGCAGTATTTT. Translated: CASRTEYTQYF.

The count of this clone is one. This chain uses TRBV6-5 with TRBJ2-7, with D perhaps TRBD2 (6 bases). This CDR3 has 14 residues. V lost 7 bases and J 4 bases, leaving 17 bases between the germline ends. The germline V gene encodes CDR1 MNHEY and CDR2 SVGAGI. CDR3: CASKVRRETYEQYF. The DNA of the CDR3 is TGTGCCAGCAAAGTTCGGAGGGAAACTTACGAGCAGTACTTC.

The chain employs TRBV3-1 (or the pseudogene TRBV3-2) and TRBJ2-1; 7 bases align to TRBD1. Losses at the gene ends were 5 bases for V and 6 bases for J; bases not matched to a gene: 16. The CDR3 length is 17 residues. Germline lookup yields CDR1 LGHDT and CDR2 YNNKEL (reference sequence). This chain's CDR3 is CASSGRTGQSLRNEQFF. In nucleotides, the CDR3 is TGTGCCAGCAGCGGCAGGACAGGACAATCGCTCCGCAATGAGCAGTTCTTC.

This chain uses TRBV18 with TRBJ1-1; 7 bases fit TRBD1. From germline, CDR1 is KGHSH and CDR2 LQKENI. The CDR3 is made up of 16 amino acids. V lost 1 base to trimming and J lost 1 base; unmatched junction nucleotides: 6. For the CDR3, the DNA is TGTGCCAGCTCACCACAGGGGGCGCGGGGGAACACTGAAGCTTTCTTT. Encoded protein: CASSPQGARGNTEAFF.

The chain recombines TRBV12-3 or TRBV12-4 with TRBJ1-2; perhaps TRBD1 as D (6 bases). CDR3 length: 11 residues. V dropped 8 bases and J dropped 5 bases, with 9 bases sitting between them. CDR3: CASRTAYGYTF. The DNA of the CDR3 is TGTGCCAGCCGGACAGCGTATGGCTACACCTTC.

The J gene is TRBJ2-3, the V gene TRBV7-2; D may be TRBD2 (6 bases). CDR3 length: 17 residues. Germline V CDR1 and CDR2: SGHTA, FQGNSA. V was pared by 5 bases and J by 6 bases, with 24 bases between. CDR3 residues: CASSLRLVGLSVDTQYF. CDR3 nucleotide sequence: TGTGCCAGCAGCCTAAGACTAGTCGGCTTATCGGTTGATACGCAGTATTTT.

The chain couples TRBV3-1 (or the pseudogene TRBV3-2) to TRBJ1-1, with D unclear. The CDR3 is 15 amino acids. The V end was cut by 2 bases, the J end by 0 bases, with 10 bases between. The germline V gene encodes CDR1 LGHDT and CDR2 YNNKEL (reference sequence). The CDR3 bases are TGTGCCAGCAGCCAAAGAAAGGGCATGAACACTGAAGCTTTCTTT. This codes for CASSQRKGMNTEAFF.

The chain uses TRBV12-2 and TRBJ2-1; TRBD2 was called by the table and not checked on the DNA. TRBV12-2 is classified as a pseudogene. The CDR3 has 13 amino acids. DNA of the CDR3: TGTGCAAGGATAGCCTGGGGACTCAATGAGCAGTTCTTC. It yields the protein CARIAWGLNEQFF.

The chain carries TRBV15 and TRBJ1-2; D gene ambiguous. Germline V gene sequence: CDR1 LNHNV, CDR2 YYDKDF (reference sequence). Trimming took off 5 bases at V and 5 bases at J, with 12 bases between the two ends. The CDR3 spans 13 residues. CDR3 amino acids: CATSSGFRYGYTF. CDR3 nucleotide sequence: TGTGCCACCAGCTCGGGGTTTCGATATGGCTACACCTTC.

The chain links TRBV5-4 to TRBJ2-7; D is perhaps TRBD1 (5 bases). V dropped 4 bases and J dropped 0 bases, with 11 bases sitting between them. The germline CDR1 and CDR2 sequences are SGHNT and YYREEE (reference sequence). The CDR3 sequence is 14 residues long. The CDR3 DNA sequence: TGTGCCAGCAGCATAACAGGCCTCTCCTACGAGCAGTACTTC. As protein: CASSITGLSYEQYF.

The CDR3 is CASSYSQSSYNSPLHF. The CDR3, as DNA: TGTGCCAGCAGTTACTCGCAGAGCTCCTATAATTCACCCCTCCACTTT. V gene TRBV6-5 combines with J gene TRBJ1-6; the D is unclear. The germline V gene has CDR1 MNHEY and CDR2 SVGAGI. This CDR3 contains 16 residues. Trimming took off 0 bases at V and 0 bases at J, with 6 bases between the two ends.

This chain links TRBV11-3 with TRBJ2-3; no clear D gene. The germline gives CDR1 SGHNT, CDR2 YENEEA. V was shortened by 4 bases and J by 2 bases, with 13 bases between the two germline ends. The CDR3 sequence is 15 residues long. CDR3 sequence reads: CASSSRWQDTDTQYF. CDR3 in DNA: TGTGCCAGCAGCTCGCGGTGGCAGGACACAGATACGCAGTATTTT.

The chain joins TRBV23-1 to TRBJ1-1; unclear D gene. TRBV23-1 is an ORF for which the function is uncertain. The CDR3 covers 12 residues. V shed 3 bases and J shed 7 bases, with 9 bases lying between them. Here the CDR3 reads CASSQEEYEAFF. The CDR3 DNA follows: TGCGCCAGCAGTCAGGAGGAATATGAAGCTTTCTTT.

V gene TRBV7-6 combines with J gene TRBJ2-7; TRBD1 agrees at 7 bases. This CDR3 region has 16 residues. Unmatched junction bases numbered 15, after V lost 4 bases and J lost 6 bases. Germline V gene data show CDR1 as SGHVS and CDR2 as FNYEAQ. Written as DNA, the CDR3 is TGTGCCAGCAGCTCCTCCCAGGGGGAGTGGGCCTCCGAGCAGTACTTC. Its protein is CASSSSQGEWASEQYF.

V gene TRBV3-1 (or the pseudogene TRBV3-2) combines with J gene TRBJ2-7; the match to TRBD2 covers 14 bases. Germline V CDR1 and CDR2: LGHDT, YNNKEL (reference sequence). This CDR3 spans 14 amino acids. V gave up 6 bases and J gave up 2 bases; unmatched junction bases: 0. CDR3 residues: CASRTSGGAYEQYF. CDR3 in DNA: TGTGCCAGCAGGACTAGCGGGGGGGCCTACGAGCAGTACTTC.

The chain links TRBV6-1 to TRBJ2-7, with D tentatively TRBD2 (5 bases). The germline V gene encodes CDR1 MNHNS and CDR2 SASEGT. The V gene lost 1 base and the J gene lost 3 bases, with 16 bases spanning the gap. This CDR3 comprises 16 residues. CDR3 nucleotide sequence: TGTGCCAGCAGTGAAGACGGAGGTACCCTCAGCTACGAGCAGTACTTC. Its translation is CASSEDGGTLSYEQYF.

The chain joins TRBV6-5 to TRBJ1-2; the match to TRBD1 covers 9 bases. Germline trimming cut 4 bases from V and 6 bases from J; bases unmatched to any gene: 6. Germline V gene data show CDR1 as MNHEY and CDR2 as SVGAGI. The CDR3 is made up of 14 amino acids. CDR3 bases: TGTGCCAGCAGTTCAGGGACAGGGTTTGATGGCTACACCTTC. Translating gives CASSSGTGFDGYTF.

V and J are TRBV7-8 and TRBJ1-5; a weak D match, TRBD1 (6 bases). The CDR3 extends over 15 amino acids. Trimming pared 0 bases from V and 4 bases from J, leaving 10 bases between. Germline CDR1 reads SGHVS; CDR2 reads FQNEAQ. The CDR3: CASSLAGGANQPQHF. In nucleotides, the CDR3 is TGTGCCAGCAGCTTAGCTGGGGGGGCGAATCAGCCCCAGCATTTT. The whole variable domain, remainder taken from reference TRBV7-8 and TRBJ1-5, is GAGVSQSPRYKVAKRGQDVALRCDPISGHVSLFWYQQALGQGPEFLTYFQNEAQLDKSGLPSDRFFAERPEGSVSTLKIQRTQQEDSAVYLCASSLAGGANQPQHFGDGTRLSIL.

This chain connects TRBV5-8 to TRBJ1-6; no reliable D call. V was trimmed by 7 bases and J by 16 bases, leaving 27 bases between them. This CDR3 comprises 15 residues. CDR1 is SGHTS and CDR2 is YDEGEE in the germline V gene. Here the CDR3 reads CASRKRVGKETRLHF. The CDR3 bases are TGTGCCAGCCGCAAGAGGGTAGGGAAAGAAACGAGGCTCCACTTT.